The clone carrying this T cell receptor beta chain was observed a handful of times. The antigen is unknown. TCRdb re-derived calls from the RT-PCR reads in MiXCR, one entry per CDR3 protein. The table records 750,000 to 850,000 distinct CDR3 sequences, less than 20% of them present only once. The data originate from a study of response to subunit inactivated influenza vaccine. Regarding the study as a whole: Authors suggested each seasonal flu vaccination may recruit only limited numbers of new T cells.

The V gene lost 0 bases and the J gene lost 2 bases, with 11 bases spanning the gap. Germline V gives CDR1 DFQATT, CDR2 SNEGSKA (reference sequence). The CDR3 consists of 14 residues. This TCR derives from a man in his forties or fifties who received an inactivated influenza vaccine. Sample: PBMCs from blood, taken about 5 days after vaccination. The rearrangement joins TRBV20-1 to TRBJ2-7; possibly TRBD2 for D (5 bases). The CDR3 spells CSARDLAGTYEQYF. Here the CDR3 DNA reads TGCAGTGCTAGAGATTTGGCGGGTACCTACGAGCAGTACTTC.